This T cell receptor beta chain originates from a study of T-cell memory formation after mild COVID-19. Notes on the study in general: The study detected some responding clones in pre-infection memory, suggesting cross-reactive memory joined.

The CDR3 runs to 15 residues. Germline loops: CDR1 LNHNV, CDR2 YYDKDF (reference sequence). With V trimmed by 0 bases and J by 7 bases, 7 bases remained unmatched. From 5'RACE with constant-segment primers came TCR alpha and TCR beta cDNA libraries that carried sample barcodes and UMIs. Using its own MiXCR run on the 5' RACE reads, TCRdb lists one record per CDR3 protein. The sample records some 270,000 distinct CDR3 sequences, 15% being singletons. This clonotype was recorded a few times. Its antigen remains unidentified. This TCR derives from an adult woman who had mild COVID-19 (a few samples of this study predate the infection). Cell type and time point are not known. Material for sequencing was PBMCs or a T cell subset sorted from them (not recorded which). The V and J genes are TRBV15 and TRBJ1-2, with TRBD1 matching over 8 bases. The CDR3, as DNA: TGTGCCACCAGCAGAGATCCGGACAGGGCCGGTGGCTACACCTTC. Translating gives CATSRDPDRAGGYTF. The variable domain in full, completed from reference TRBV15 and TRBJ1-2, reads DAMVIQNPRYQVTQFGKPVTLSCSQTLNHNVMYWYQQKSSQAPKLLFHYYDKDFNNEADTPDNFQSRRPNTSFCFLDIRSPGLGDTAMYLCATSRDPDRAGGYTFGSGTRLTVV.